This TCR beta chain was captured in a study of relationships among human T cell subsets. Study-wide results and caveats: The seven subsets showed no significant differences in gene usage or CDR3 length. Over 55% of CD8+ cytotoxic sequences came from clones with over 100 reads.

Th1 cells were collected as flow-through following bead selections for CD25, CD56 and CD294. V lost 2 bases and J lost 8, with 8 bases in between. The CDR3 extends over 12 amino acids. Germline lookup yields CDR1 SNHLY and CDR2 FYNNEI. Turning to this clonotype: What it binds is not known.

The T cell receptor alpha and beta CDR3 regions were amplified from mRNA by semiquantitative ARM-PCR. Exponential amplification used communal superprimers after tagged nested gene-specific primers in ARM-PCR. TCRdb passed the multiplex PCR reads through MiXCR, listing each CDR3 protein once. The repertoire has more than 10,000 distinct CDR3 sequences, over 60% of them found once; the top ten carry 25% to 30%. Sequenced input: CD4+ Th1 cells sorted from blood. The chain links TRBV2 to TRBJ2-3; no firm D call. The TCR was taken from a man between 35 and 55 years old in good health. CDR3: CASSENDLTQYF. The CDR3 coding sequence is TGTGCCAGCAGTGAAAATGACCTTACGCAGTATTTT.